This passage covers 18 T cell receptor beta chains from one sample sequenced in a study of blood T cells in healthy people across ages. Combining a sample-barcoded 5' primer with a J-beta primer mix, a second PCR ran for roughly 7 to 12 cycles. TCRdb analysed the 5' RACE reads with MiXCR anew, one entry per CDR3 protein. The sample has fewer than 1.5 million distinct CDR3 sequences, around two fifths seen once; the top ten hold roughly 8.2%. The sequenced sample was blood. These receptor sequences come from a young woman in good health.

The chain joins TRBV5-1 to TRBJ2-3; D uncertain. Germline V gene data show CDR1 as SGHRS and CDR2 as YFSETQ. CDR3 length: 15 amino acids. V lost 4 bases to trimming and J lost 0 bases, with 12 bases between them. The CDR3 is CASSPAQPSTDTQYF. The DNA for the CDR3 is TGCGCCAGCAGCCCCGCCCAGCCTAGCACAGATACGCAGTATTTT.

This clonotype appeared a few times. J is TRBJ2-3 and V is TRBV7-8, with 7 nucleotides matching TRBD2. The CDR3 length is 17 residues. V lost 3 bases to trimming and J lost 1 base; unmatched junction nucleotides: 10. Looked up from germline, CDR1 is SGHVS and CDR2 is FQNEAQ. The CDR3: CASSLGWGGLRTDTQYF. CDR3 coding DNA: TGTGCCAGCAGCTTGGGGTGGGGGGGACTCCGCACAGATACGCAGTATTTT.

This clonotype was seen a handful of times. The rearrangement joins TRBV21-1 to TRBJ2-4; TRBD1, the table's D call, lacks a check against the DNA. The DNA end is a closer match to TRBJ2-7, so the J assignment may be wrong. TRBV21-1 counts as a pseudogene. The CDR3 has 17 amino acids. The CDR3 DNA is TGTGCCAGCAGCAAAGTCCTCCAGTGGGGCCAGGGCTACGAGCAGTACTTC. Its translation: CASSKVLQWGQGYEQYF.

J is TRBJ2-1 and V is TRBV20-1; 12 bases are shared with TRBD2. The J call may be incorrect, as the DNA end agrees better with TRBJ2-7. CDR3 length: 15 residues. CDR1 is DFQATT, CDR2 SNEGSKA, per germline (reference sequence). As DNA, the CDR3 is TGCAGTGCTAGAGACGGGACTAGCGGGCACAATGAGCAGTACTTC. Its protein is CSARDGTSGHNEQYF.

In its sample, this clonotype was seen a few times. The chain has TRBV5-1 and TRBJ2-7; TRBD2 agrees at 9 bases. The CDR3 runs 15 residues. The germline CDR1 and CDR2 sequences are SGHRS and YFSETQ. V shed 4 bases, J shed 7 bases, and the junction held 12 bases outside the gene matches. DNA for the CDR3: TGCGCCAGCAGCCTTGATAGCGGGAGTCGATGGGAGCAGTACTTC. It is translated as CASSLDSGSRWEQYF. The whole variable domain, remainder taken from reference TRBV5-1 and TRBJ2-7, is KAGVTQTPRYLIKTRGQQVTLSCSPISGHRSVSWYQQTPGQGLQFLFEYFSETQRNKGNFPGRFSGRQFSNSRSEMNVSTLELGDSALYLCASSLDSGSRWEQYFGPGTRLTVT.

The CDR3: CASSQDQRAATEAFF. Written as DNA, the CDR3 is TGTGCCAGCAGCCAAGATCAAAGGGCTGCCACTGAAGCTTTCTTT. This sequence joins TRBV4-2 and TRBJ1-1; no reliable D call. Trimming left V 0 bases short and J 4 bases short, with 12 bases between. Germline V lookup: CDR1 LGHNA, CDR2 YNFKEQ. The CDR3 runs to 15 residues.

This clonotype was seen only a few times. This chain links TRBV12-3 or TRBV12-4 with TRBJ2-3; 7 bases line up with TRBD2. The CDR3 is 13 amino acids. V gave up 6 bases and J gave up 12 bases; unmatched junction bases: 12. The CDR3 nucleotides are TGTGCCAGCAGCGGCGAAGCGGGACCCAAACAGTATTTT. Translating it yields CASSGEAGPKQYF.

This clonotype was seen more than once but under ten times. The CDR3 DNA reads TGTGCCAGCAGCCAAAGGACAGGCTACAATGAGCAGTTCTTC. Translating it yields CASSQRTGYNEQFF. This chain uses TRBV3-1 with TRBJ2-1; 7 positions agree with TRBD1. The V gene's germline CDR1 is LGHDT and CDR2 YNNKEL (reference sequence). This CDR3 spans 14 amino acids. V was pared by 2 bases and J by 3 bases, with 1 base of the junction left unmatched.

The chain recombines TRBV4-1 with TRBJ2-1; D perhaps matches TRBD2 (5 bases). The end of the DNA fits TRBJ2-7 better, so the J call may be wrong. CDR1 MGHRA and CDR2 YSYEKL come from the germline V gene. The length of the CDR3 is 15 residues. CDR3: CASSPGPGMYNEQYF. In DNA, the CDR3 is TGCGCCAGCAGCCCCGGCCCGGGGATGTACAATGAGCAGTACTTC.

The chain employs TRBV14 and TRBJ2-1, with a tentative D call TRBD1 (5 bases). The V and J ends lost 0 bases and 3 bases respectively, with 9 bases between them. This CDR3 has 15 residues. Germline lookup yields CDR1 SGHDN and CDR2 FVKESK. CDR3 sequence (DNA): TGTGCCAGCAGCCAAGAACAGGTGAGCTACAATGAGCAGTTCTTC. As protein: CASSQEQVSYNEQFF.

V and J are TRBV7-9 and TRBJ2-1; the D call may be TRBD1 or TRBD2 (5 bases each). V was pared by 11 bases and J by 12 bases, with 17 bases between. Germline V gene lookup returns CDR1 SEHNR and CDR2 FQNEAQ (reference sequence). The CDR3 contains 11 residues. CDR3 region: CAGDQKGTQFF. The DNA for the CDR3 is TGTGCCGGCGACCAGAAAGGGACGCAGTTCTTC.

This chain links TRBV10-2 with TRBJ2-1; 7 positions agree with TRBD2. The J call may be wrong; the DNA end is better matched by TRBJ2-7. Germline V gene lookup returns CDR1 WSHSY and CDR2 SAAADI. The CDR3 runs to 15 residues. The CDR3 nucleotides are TGCGCCAGCTGGAACCTAGCGGTCTCCTACAATGAGCAGTACTTC. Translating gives CASWNLAVSYNEQYF.

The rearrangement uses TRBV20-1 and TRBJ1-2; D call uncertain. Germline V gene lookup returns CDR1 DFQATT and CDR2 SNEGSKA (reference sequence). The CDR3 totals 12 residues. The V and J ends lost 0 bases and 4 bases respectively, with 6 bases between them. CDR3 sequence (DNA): TGCAGTGCTAGAGATTCCGGCTATGGCTACACCTTC. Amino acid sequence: CSARDSGYGYTF.

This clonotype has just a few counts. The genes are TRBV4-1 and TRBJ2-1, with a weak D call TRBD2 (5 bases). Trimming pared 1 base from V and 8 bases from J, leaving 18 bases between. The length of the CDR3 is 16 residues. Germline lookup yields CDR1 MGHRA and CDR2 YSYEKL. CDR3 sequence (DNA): TGCGCCAGCAGCCAAGTGGAGGCAGCAAGACACCATGAGCAGTTCTTC. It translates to CASSQVEAARHHEQFF.

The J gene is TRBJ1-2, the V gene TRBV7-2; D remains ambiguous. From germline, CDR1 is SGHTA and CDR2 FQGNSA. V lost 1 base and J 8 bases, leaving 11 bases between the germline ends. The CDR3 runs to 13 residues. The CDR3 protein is CASSLEAGLGYTF. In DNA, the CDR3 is TGTGCCAGCAGCTTAGAGGCAGGACTGGGCTACACCTTC. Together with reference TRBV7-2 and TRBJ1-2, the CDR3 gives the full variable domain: GAGVSQSPSNKVTEKGKDVELRCDPISGHTALYWYRQSLGQGLEFLIYFQGNSAPDKSGLPSDRFSAERTGGSVSTLTIQRTQQEDSAVYLCASSLEAGLGYTFGSGTRLTVV.

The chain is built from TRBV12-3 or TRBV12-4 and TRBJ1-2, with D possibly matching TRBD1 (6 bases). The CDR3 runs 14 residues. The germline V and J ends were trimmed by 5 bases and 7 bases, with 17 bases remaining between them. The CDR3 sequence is CASSPSPGQLGYTF. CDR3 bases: TGTGCCAGCAGTCCCTCGCCGGGACAACTTGGCTACACCTTC.

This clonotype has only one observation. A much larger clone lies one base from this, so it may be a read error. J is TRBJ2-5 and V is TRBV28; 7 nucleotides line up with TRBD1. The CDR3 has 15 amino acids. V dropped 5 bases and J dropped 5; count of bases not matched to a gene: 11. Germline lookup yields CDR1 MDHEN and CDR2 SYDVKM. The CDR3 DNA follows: TGTGCCAGCAGTCCTGATTCCTCCAGGGGGGAGACCCAGTACTTC. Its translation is CASSPDSSRGETQYF.

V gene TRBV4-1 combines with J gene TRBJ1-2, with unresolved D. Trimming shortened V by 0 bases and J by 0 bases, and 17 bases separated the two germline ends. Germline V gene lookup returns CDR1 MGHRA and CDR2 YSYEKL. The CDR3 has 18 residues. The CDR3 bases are TGCGCCAGCAGCCAAGAGCCCCCGGGAGGAGAAGCTAACTATGGCTACACCTTC. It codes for CASSQEPPGGEANYGYTF.